Below, one T cell receptor beta chain is given with its context. The CDR3 sequence is 15 residues long. The germline V gene encodes CDR1 SGHAT and CDR2 FQNNGV. Trimming removed 5 bases from V and 5 bases from J; junction bases left unmatched: 7. This specimen belongs to a study of blood T cell repertoires in COVID-19. Across the whole study: Nucleic acid was either cDNA or gDNA, and it came from T cells, B-cell-depleted T cells, or PBMCs.

How the authors handled the data: Cell counts per sample came from amplifying reference gene primers. Using immunoSEQ multiplex PCR, the repertoire was profiled, and TCRdb retains in-frame clones only, with some absent. The V and J calls and clone size are taken from that table; D and trimming were inferred from the DNA. The data hold 90,000 to 130,000 clones, with 82% observed a single time. This clonotype was sampled from a woman aged 55-70 years with acute or convalescent COVID-19. V is TRBV11-2 and J is TRBJ2-5, with TRBD2 matching over 11 bases. The sequenced material came from peripheral blood. The CDR3 region has the DNA TGTGCCAGCAGCCTAACTAGCGGGGGCCGGGAGACCCAGTACTTC. Its protein product is CASSLTSGGRETQYF.